This TCR beta chain was documented in a study of shared clonotypes between healthy human individuals (TCRdb year 2020). The study in broad terms: The cohort comprised a couple of women and a few men aged 18 to 49 years. To estimate repertoire size and how much clonotype sharing occurs between individuals, the study deeply sequenced the blood TCR repertoires of about five healthy adults. Per donor, three plates each were used for CD4 naive and CD4 memory, two for CD8 naive, and one for CD8 memory. To increase sequencing depth and limit assay-specific biases, TCR repertoire library preparation and sequencing were carried out by different laboratories using diverse techniques. Between about 0.8 and 9 billion PBMCs per donor were obtained by leukapheresis.

Study-wide conclusions, independent of this receptor: Pairwise subsampling indicated that sequencing depth was expected to affect the degree of clonotype sharing among donors. The small number of donors limited the genetic and exposure-history diversity represented. Approximately 5% of naive CD4, 3% to 4% of naive CD8, 2% to 2.5% of memory CD4, and 0.35% to 0.4% of memory CD8 clonotypes were shared across several donors. Compared with non-shared clonotypes, the clonotypes found in all four sorted-subset donors had higher generation probabilities. Incomplete sequencing was indicated by rarefaction of sorted-subset datasets, despite the large sequencing depth. Naive subsets generally had larger estimated clonotype richness than memory subsets did. Only blood was sampled, and tissue TCR repertoires likely differ from those in blood.

Using the deep immunoSEQ assay, TCR CDR3 regions were amplified from genomic DNA by multiplex PCR. Genomic DNA extracted from each cell subset was distributed evenly over all wells of several immunoSEQ 96-well plates, and each plate served as one replicate. For sorted subsets, each replicate PCR was loaded with roughly 0.2 ug genomic DNA, equivalent to 30,000 to 35,000 T cell genomes. The purified libraries were quantified using a Qubit 3.0 fluorometer, sized with a Bioanalyzer 2100, and then quantified again using the KAPA Library Quantification kit. Every immunoSEQ 96-well plate was sequenced on a separate single-read 150-cycle Illumina NextSeq 550 flow cell. The paper's data handling went like this. The immunoSEQ output contained only junctional sequences without quality scores, so filtering could not match that applied to full-length reads. To assign V/J genes and CDR3, sequences were annotated against IMGT germline references using PyIR, a Python wrapper for IgBLAST v1.9. Reads were removed for weak V/J assignments (E-value above 1e-6), missing CDR3, stop codons, out-of-frame junctions, or ambiguous translated residues. V3J clonotypes were defined as sequences sharing an identical inferred V gene, J gene, and CDR3 amino acid sequence. Percentage overlap between repertoires was calculated by dividing the number of shared unique clonotypes by the size of the smaller repertoire. RTK rarefaction, the Chao1 estimator, and Recon v2.1 estimates of unobserved clonotypes were used to assess repertoire richness. Generation probabilities were computed with OLGA for all TCRbeta clonotypes obtained by the gDNA method from a handful of donors. TCRdb re-hosts the immuneACCESS table, in-frame sequences only. Its copies lack some clones; in the studies checked, an unresolved V gene accounts for under half of them, and the cause for the rest is not known. V and J calls and clone size are as listed in that table; D and trimming were resolved from the DNA. Within this sample are around 600,000 clones, with 95% to 98% of them counted one time only. Of the sample, 0.3% to 0.35% is held by the ten largest clones.

The germline V gene encodes CDR1 WNHNN and CDR2 SYGVQD (reference sequence). The germline V and J ends show losses of 4 bases and 4 bases respectively, and no gene match explains 4 bases of the junction. Taken from cysteine to phenylalanine, the CDR3 has 13 residues. The read is trimmed to its CDR3 DNA, 39 bases read in frame from base 1. As regards this clone: No antigen is known for it. Per-base quality was not reported, and no clone a single base away is much larger than it.

CD8 naive samples consisted of CD45RO-negative cells that were positively selected for CCR7, yielding a CD45RA+CCR7+ population without TemRA cells. Donors were healthy HIV-negative adults with no recently reported acute infections or vaccinations. All donors were Caucasian adults living in Nashville, Tennessee, USA. Blood was collected by leukapheresis, and PBMCs were isolated by Ficoll-Histopaque density gradient centrifugation and then cryopreserved in liquid nitrogen vapor phase. Analytical flow cytometry was used to check the purity and quantity of every magnetically sorted T cell population. Genomic DNA was isolated from each sorted fraction and quantified by UV absorbance on a Nanodrop 2000c.

Sequencing was performed on naive CD8+ T cells sorted from blood. What this sample's cell subset or site label stands for: CD45RA+CCR7+. The clonotype originates from a young man in good health. This chain joins TRBV10-1 to TRBJ2-7, with 7 bases aligning to TRBD2. The DNA sequence reads TGCGCCAGCAGTGCTGCGGGAGCTTACGAGCAGTACTTC. Its product reads: CASSAAGAYEQYF.